This T cell receptor beta chain was captured in a study of brain T cells in children with intractable seizures. Time point given: blood from clinic visit 5 months post-surgery; TSC patient then seizure free. Sequencing was limited to surgery cases with top T cell transcript signatures in brain tissue. Pre-surgery treatment included at least one anti-epileptic drug. TCRdb's copy holds only in-frame clones and misses some; the assay was immunoSEQ multiplex PCR. Among a few hundred thousand clones, about 93% were seen once, and the ten largest hold about 6%. With regard to this clone: Its antigen remains unknown.

Study-level points and caveats: Only CDR3 sequence similarity suggested viral specificity, without known HCMV serostatus. Pre-surgery blood may have been undersampled, hiding some clones.

The V and J ends lost 0 bases and 0 bases respectively, with 9 bases between them. Per germline, CDR1 SGHRS and CDR2 YFSETQ. The CDR3 is made up of 16 amino acids. The source of this sequence is a boy in the first two years of life with tuberous sclerosis and intractable seizures. The sequencing here drew on peripheral blood, taken approximately 5 months after surgery. The gene calls are TRBV5-1 and TRBJ1-4, with D possibly matching TRBD1 (5 bases). Written as DNA, the CDR3 is TGCGCCAGCAGCTTGGCCCTGACAGCAACTAATGAAAAACTGTTTTTT. Translating gives CASSLALTATNEKLFF.